The T cell receptor beta chain described here comes from a study of T cell changes during pregnancy in multiple sclerosis. This clone was seen a single time. Only in-frame clones appear in the TCRdb table, and some are missing; sequencing was by immunoSEQ multiplex PCR. Of some 40,000 clones listed, around 92% are singletons. The germline V gene encodes CDR1 SGHTA and CDR2 FQGNSA. The CDR3 covers 13 residues. Trimming removed 5 bases from V and 3 bases from J, with 7 bases in between. The rearrangement joins TRBV7-2 to TRBJ2-2; D is undetermined. The specimen was CD4+ T cells from peripheral blood mononuclear cells, collected after pregnancy. The sequence was collected from a female donor with multiple sclerosis, enrolled in a pregnancy study. The CDR3, as DNA: TGTGCCAGCAGCCCGCGGTACACCGGGGAGCTGTTTTTT. This encodes CASSPRYTGELFF.